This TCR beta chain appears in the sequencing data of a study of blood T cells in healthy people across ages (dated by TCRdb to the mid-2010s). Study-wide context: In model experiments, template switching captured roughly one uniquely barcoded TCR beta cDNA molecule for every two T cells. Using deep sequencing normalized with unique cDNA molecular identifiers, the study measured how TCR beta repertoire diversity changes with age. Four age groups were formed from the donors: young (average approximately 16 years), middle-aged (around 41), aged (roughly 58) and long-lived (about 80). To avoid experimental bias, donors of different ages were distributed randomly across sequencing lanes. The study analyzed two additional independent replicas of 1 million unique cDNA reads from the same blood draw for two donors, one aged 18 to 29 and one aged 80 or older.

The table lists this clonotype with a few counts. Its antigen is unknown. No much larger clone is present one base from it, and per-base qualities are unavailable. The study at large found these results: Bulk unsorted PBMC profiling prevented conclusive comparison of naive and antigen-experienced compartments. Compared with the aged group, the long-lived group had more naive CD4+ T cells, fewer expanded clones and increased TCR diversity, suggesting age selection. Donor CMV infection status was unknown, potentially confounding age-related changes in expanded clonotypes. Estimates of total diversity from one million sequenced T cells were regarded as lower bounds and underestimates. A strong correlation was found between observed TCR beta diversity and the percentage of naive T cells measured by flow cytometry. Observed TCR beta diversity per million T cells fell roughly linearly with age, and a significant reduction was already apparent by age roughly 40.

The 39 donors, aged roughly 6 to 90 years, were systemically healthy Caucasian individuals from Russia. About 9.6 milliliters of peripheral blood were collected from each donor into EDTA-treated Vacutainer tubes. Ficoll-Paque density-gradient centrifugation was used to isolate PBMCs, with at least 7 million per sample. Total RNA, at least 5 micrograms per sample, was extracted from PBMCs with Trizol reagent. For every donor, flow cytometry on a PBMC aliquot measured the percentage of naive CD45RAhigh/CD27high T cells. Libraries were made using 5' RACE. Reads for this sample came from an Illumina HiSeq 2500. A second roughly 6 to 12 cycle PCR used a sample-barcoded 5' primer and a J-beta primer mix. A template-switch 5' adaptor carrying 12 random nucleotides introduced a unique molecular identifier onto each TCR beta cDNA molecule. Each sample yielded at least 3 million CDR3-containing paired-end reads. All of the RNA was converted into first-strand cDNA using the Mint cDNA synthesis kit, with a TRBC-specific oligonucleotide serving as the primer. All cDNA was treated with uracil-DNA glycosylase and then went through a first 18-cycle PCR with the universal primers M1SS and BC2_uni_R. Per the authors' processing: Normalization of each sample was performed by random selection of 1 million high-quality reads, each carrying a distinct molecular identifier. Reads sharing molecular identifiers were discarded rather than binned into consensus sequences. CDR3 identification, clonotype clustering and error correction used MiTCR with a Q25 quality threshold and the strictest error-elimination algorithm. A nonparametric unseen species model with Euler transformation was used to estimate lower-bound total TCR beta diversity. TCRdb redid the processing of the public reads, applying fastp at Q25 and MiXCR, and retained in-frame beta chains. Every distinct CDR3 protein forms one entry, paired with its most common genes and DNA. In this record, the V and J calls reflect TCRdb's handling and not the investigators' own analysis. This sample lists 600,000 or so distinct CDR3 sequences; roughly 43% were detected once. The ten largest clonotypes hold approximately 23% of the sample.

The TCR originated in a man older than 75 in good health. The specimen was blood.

The nucleotide sequence reads as follows: TGCAGTGCTAGCCCGCAGGTTTCTGGGGCCAACGTCCTGACTTTC. Its amino acids are CSASPQVSGANVLTF. The sequence links TRBV20-1 to TRBJ2-6, with no confident D gene call. In the germline V gene (reference sequence), CDR1 corresponds to DFQATT and CDR2 to SNEGSKA. The CDR3 runs 15 amino acids, cysteine and phenylalanine included. Just CDR3 DNA is preserved here, 45 bases in frame from base 1. V and J are truncated by 3 bases and 1 base respectively, leaving an intervening sequence of 10 bases.